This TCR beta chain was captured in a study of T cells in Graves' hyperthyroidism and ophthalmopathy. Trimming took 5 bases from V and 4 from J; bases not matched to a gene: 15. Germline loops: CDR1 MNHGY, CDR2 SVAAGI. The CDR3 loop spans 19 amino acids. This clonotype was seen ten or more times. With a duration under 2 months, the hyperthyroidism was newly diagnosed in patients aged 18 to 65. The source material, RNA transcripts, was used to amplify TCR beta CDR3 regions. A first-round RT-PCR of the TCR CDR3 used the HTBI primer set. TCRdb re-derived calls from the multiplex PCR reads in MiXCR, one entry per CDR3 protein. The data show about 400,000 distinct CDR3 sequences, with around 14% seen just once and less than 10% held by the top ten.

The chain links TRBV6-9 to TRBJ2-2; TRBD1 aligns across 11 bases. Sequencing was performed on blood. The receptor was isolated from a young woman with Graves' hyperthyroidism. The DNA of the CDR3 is TGTGCCAGCAGTCCGACACCTCCTACCGGGACAGGGGGCACCGGGGAGCTGTTTTTT. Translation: CASSPTPPTGTGGTGELFF.